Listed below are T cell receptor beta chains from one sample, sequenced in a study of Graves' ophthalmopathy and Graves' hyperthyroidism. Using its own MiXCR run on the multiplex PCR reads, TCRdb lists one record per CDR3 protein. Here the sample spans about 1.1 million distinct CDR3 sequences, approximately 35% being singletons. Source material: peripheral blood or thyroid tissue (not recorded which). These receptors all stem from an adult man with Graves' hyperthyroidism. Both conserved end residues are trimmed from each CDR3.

cdr3_aa: ASSLEVGDSGNTIY
v_call: TRBV5-5
j_call: TRBJ1-3

cdr3_aa: ASSGDQGAGNSPLH
v_call: TRBV7-2
j_call: TRBJ1-6

cdr3_aa: ASSYSTLNYEQY
v_call: TRBV6-5
j_call: TRBJ2-7

cdr3_aa: ASNFRDRNEKLF
v_call: TRBV6-5
j_call: TRBJ1-4

cdr3_aa: ASSLLRATTGELF
v_call: TRBV2
j_call: TRBJ2-2

cdr3_aa: SVATRGALLYEQY
v_call: TRBV29-1
j_call: TRBJ2-7

cdr3_aa: SVVSQGGRETQY
v_call: TRBV29-1
j_call: TRBJ2-5

cdr3_aa: ASSVGSNRVTNTGELF
v_call: TRBV9
j_call: TRBJ2-2

cdr3_aa: ANSTKGGSTYEQY
v_call: TRBV19
j_call: TRBJ2-7

cdr3_aa: ASSQNNRGDDEQY
v_call: TRBV5-6
j_call: TRBJ2-7

cdr3_aa: ASSFFLAGEGTGELF
v_call: TRBV7-2
j_call: TRBJ2-2

cdr3_aa: ASTKGQGAPETQY
v_call: TRBV5-8
j_call: TRBJ2-5

cdr3_aa: SVVEGSYGYT
v_call: TRBV29-1
j_call: TRBJ1-2

cdr3_aa: ASSSYRGGGGTKQYEQY
v_call: TRBV7-2
j_call: TRBJ2-7

cdr3_aa: SRDLEGYEQY
v_call: TRBV29-1
j_call: TRBJ2-7

cdr3_aa: ASSFGTGPGEEKLF
v_call: TRBV7-2
j_call: TRBJ1-4

cdr3_aa: ASSYSAGGSPLH
v_call: TRBV11-2
j_call: TRBJ1-6

cdr3_aa: ASSQHPARHLSNQPQH
v_call: TRBV11-1
j_call: TRBJ1-5

cdr3_aa: ASRGTGIQPQH
v_call: TRBV2
j_call: TRBJ1-5

cdr3_aa: ASNARGPANTGELF
v_call: TRBV19
j_call: TRBJ2-2

cdr3_aa: ASMRGHEQF
v_call: TRBV10-3
j_call: NA

cdr3_aa: SVDPGAGAGELF
v_call: TRBV29-1
j_call: TRBJ2-2

cdr3_aa: ASSLGPAGYGHT
v_call: TRBV7-2
j_call: TRBJ1-2

cdr3_aa: ASSTGDRGANTEA
v_call: TRBV5-1
j_call: TRBJ2-6